This passage covers 24 T cell receptor beta chains from one sample sequenced in a study of T cells in women clearing cervical HPV infection. Profiled with immunoSEQ multiplex PCR; TCRdb holds only in-frame clones, not every one. This sample's table has around 19,000 clones. Sequenced: blood buffy coat. These receptors were taken from a woman aged 18-70 years with a cervical HPV16 infection that either progressed to CIN3+ or cleared (not recorded which).

This clone is labeled medium-sized (0.01 to 0.1%) based on frequency. The sequenced fragment ends 3 residues before the CDR3 boundary, so the rest is inferred from the germline J gene. Other DNA sequences in this sample translate to the same CDR3. The chain links TRBV7-9 to TRBJ1-4, with 10 bases fitting TRBD1. The CDR3 runs to 14 residues. Germline CDR1 reads SEHNR; CDR2 reads FQNEAQ (reference sequence). V was pared by 5 bases and J by 6 bases, with 3 bases of the junction left unmatched. CDR3 protein: CASSRTGGDEKLFF. CDR3 DNA (partial): TGTGCCAGCAGCCGGACAGGGGGAGATGAAAAA. The full variable domain, with the rest looked up from reference TRBV7-9 and TRBJ1-4, is DTGVSQNPRHKITKRGQNVTFRCDPISEHNRLYWYRQTLGQGPEFLTYFQNEAQLEKSRLLSDRFSAERPKGSFSTLEIQRTEQGDSAMYLCASSRTGGDEKLFFGSGTQLSVL.

For this clone: The read terminates 3 residues ahead of where the CDR3 ends, so the germline J gene completes it. This chain uses TRBV19 with TRBJ2-2; D remains ambiguous. The CDR3 runs to 12 residues. Germline V gene data show CDR1 as LNHDA and CDR2 as SQIVND (reference sequence). The part of the CDR3 DNA that was read is TGTGCCAGTAGTATCAGGAATTCACCG. As protein: CASSIRNSP. The whole CDR3 sequence reads CASSIRNSPLFF.

The CDR3 reads CASSLGVYRYYEQYF. Partial CDR3 DNA: TGTGCCAGCAGCTTGGGAGTTTACCGGTACTACGAG. V usage is TRBV5-6 and J usage is TRBJ2-7; no firm D call. The read comes to an end 3 residues before the CDR3 does, leaving the germline J gene to fill in the end. The germline CDR1 and CDR2 sequences are SGHDT and YYEEEE. The V and J ends lost 0 bases and 3 bases respectively, with 13 bases between them. This CDR3 has 15 amino acids.

In terms of frequency, this clone is medium-sized. The read terminates 3 residues before the CDR3 end, so the remaining end is supplied by the germline J gene. The rearrangement links TRBV5-1 to TRBJ2-1; D unclear. The CDR3 spans 14 residues. Trimming left V 1 base short and J 6 bases short, with 11 bases between. Germline CDR1 reads SGHRS; CDR2 reads YFSETQ. CDR3 bases read: TGCGCCAGCAGCTTGCAACAGAGAATCAATGAG. It codes for CASSLQQRINE. The complete CDR3 reads CASSLQQRINEQFF.

On this clone: The read comes to an end 3 residues before the CDR3 does, leaving the germline J gene to fill in the end. The gene calls are TRBV30 and TRBJ2-5; 9 nucleotides align to TRBD1. CDR3 length: 15 residues. After removal of 3 bases from V and 4 bases from J, the junction contained 9 bases not matched to a gene. Germline V CDR1 and CDR2: GTSNPN, SVGIG (reference sequence). The CDR3 sequence is CAWSGGTGSRETQYF. CDR3 bases read: TGTGCCTGGAGCGGTGGGACAGGGAGCAGAGAGACC.

Worth noting for this clone: The CDR3 goes on 3 residues after the read ends, and that part is filled in from the germline J gene. The chain is built from TRBV5-1 and TRBJ2-1, with unresolved D. In germline, CDR1 is SGHRS, CDR2 YFSETQ. This CDR3 comprises 15 residues. Trimming took 3 bases from V and 3 from J, leaving 13 bases between them. The part of the CDR3 DNA that was read is TGCGCCAGCAGCTCGCGGCCGTCCCGCTACAATGAG. Translating it yields CASSSRPSRYNE. The whole CDR3 protein is CASSSRPSRYNEQFF.

This clone is deemed medium-sized by its frequency. The DNA read from the CDR3 is TGTGCCATCAAAAGGACGGGGGGGACCTACAATGAG. This gives the protein CAIKRTGGTYNE. The whole CDR3 protein reads CAIKRTGGTYNEQFF. V usage is TRBV10-3 and J usage is TRBJ2-1; 8 bases are a match to TRBD2. The observed sequence ends 3 residues before the CDR3 terminus, with the missing tail filled in from the germline J gene. CDR3 length: 15 residues. Germline V gene data show CDR1 as ENHRY and CDR2 as SYGVKD. Trimming at V came to 7 bases and at J to 2 bases, leaving 7 bases not matched to a gene.

To note about this clone: Read sequence stops 3 residues before the CDR3 end, and the germline J gene provides the missing end. V and J are TRBV20-1 and TRBJ2-1; 11 bases are a match to TRBD2. From germline, CDR1 is DFQATT and CDR2 SNEGSKA (reference sequence). The CDR3 is made up of 14 amino acids. V was clipped by 6 bases and J by 3 bases; unmatched bases: 4. The CDR3 DNA, read in part, is TGCAGTGCCCTTAGCGGGGGGGACTACAATGAG. Its protein product is CSALSGGDYNE. The full CDR3 protein is CSALSGGDYNEQFF.

Remarks on this clone: The read finishes 3 residues shy of the CDR3 end, and the germline J gene is used to complete it. The chain combines TRBV20-1 with TRBJ1-2; no firm D call. The CDR3 runs to 13 residues. CDR1 is DFQATT, CDR2 SNEGSKA, per germline (reference sequence). The CDR3 protein is CSAGGDFQETYTF. The CDR3 bases that were read are TGCAGTGCTGGCGGGGATTTCCAAGAGACC.

Points on this clone: The read ends 3 residues early relative to the CDR3; the germline J gene fills the gap. V is TRBV19 and J is TRBJ1-6; weak D call: TRBD1 (5 bases). CDR3 length: 15 residues. Germline lookup yields CDR1 LNHDA and CDR2 SQIVND (reference sequence). The V and J ends lost 5 bases and 8 bases respectively, with 16 bases between them. CDR3 in amino acids: CASSWSRAEDSPLHF. The CDR3 bases that were read are TGTGCCAGTAGTTGGTCCAGGGCAGAGGATTCACCC.

With regard to this clone: The read is 3 residues too short to cover the CDR3 end, so that end is filled in from the germline J gene. This chain uses TRBV5-4 with TRBJ2-2; perhaps TRBD1 as D (5 bases). The CDR3 extends over 13 amino acids. CDR1 is SGHNT and CDR2 is YYREEE in the germline V gene (reference sequence). V lost 3 bases to trimming and J lost 7 bases, with 10 bases between them. CDR3 amino acids: CASSSNRNGELFF. Incomplete CDR3 DNA: TGTGCCAGCAGCTCCAACAGGAACGGGGAG.

CDR3 DNA (partial): TGTGCCAGCAGTTACGGCTCTAGCACAGATACG. As protein: CASSYGSSTDT. The entire CDR3 reads CASSYGSSTDTQYF. This chain uses TRBV6-2 or TRBV6-3 with TRBJ2-3; D not certain. The sequenced fragment ends 3 residues before the CDR3 boundary, so the rest is inferred from the germline J gene. V was shortened by 2 bases and J by 0 bases, with 6 bases between the two germline ends. The CDR3 has 14 residues. The germline CDR1 and CDR2 sequences are MNHEY and SVGEGT.

A note on this clone: The germline gene is not matched at one end of the junction; a read error may be the cause. Sequencing ends 3 residues short of the CDR3 end; the germline J gene provides the rest. The V call is TRBV7-9, the J call TRBJ2-2; D gene unclear. The CDR3 has 15 amino acids. The V gene's germline CDR1 is SEHNR and CDR2 FQNEAQ (reference sequence). The CDR3 loop is CASSLLARSNEKLFF. CDR3 DNA (partial): TGTGCCAGTAGCTTATTGGCCAGATCAAATGAAAAG.

As to this clone: The read is 3 residues too short to cover the CDR3 end, so that end is filled in from the germline J gene. This sequence joins TRBV11-3 and TRBJ2-5; TRBD2 aligns across 8 bases. The CDR3 loop spans 15 amino acids. Trimming removed 1 base from V and 5 bases from J; junction bases left unmatched: 6. In germline, CDR1 is SGHNT, CDR2 YENEEA. Partial CDR3 DNA: TGTGCCAGCAGCTTAGCGGGGGGGCCGGAGGAGACC. Translated: CASSLAGGPEET. The whole CDR3 sequence is CASSLAGGPEETQYF.

CDR3 sequence: CASRTGLTTEAFF. Incomplete CDR3 DNA: TGTGCCAGCAGGACAGGGCTCACCACTGAA. The rearrangement joins TRBV2 to TRBJ1-1, with 7 bases aligning to TRBD1. The CDR3 end lies 3 residues beyond the end of the read and is filled in from the germline J gene. With 6 bases clipped from V and 4 bases from J, the junction kept 5 bases outside the gene matches. The CDR3 consists of 13 residues. CDR1 and CDR2 (germline): SNHLY, FYNNEI.

As concerns this clone: The observed sequence ends 3 residues before the CDR3 terminus, with the missing tail filled in from the germline J gene. V usage is TRBV20-1 and J usage is TRBJ1-6; D unclear. CDR1 DFQATT and CDR2 SNEGSKA come from the germline V gene (reference sequence). The CDR3 loop spans 13 amino acids. Trimming left V 2 bases short and J 4 bases short, with 6 bases between. CDR3 residues: CSARRRYNSPLHF. The CDR3 bases that were read are TGCAGTGCTAGACGCAGGTATAATTCACCC.

A word on this clone: Germline and junction disagree at one end, which may indicate a read error. The read terminates 3 residues before the CDR3 end, so the remaining end is supplied by the germline J gene. The identical CDR3 is also encoded by other nucleotide sequences in the sample. The chain joins TRBV19 to TRBJ2-2; D possibly corresponds to TRBD2 (6 bases). The CDR3 has 15 residues. CDR1 and CDR2 from the germline V gene are LNHDA and SQIVND (reference sequence). The CDR3 bases that were read are TGTGCCAGCAGTATAGTGGGACTCGGGAACGGGGAG. Its translation: CASSIVGLGNGE. The complete CDR3 protein is CASSIVGLGNGELFF.

On this clone itself: The CDR3 extends 3 residues past the end of the read, so its final part is completed from the germline J gene. The chain joins TRBV2 to TRBJ2-5; the D is unclear. V gave up 9 bases and J gave up 2 bases, with 19 bases separating them. The CDR3 runs to 15 residues. Germline CDR1 reads SNHLY; CDR2 reads FYNNEI. CDR3 in amino acids: CASRRRSGPQETQYF. CDR3 DNA (partial): TGTGCCAGTAGACGCCGGTCTGGGCCTCAAGAGACC.

In the case of this clone: The sequenced fragment ends 3 residues before the CDR3 boundary, so the rest is inferred from the germline J gene. The chain recombines TRBV7-3 with TRBJ2-3; 15 nucleotides agree with TRBD2. J gave up 6 bases and V 2 bases, and 6 bases lay outside the gene matches. This CDR3 region has 17 residues. The germline CDR1 and CDR2 sequences are SGHTA and FQGTGA. CDR3 DNA, as far as it was read: TGTGCCAGCAGCTTAGCGGGACTAGCGGGGGGAGGGGATACG. Its protein is CASSLAGLAGGGDT. The entire CDR3 reads CASSLAGLAGGGDTQYF. Complete variable domain (other parts from reference TRBV7-3 and TRBJ2-3): GAGVSQTPSNKVTEKGKYVELRCDPISGHTALYWYRQSLGQGPEFLIYFQGTGAADDSGLPNDRFFAVRPEGSVSTLKIQRTERGDSAVYLCASSLAGLAGGGDTQYFGPGTRLTVL.

About this clone itself: The read comes to an end 3 residues before the CDR3 does, leaving the germline J gene to fill in the end. The rearrangement joins TRBV2 to TRBJ2-2; 8 bases match TRBD1. J lost 4 bases, V lost 6 bases, and 4 bases had no gene match. This CDR3 spans 14 amino acids. Germline assignment: CDR1 SNHLY and CDR2 FYNNEI. CDR3 residues: CASRDRAGTGELFF. CDR3 DNA (partial): TGTGCCAGCAGGGACAGGGCCGGCACCGGGGAG.

Comments on this clone: The read is 3 residues too short to cover the CDR3 end, so that end is filled in from the germline J gene. The chain combines TRBV30 with TRBJ2-7, with D possibly TRBD2 on 5 matching bases. The CDR3 length is 12 residues. V shed 2 bases and J shed 2 bases, with 7 bases lying between them. The germline V gene has CDR1 GTSNPN and CDR2 SVGIG (reference sequence). The covered CDR3 bases are TGTGCCTGGAGTCCGGGGACCTACGAG. Translated: CAWSPGTYE. The full CDR3 sequence reads CAWSPGTYEQYF.

For this clone: The CDR3 is cut off 3 residues early in the read; its end comes from the germline J gene. The chain couples TRBV6-2 or TRBV6-3 to TRBJ2-1; the match to TRBD1 covers 7 bases. The CDR3 is made up of 16 amino acids. From germline, CDR1 is MNHEY and CDR2 SVGEGT. Trimming took 3 bases from V and 0 from J; bases not matched to a gene: 5. The CDR3 spells CASSYTRGISYNEQFF. The CDR3 DNA, read in part, is TGTGCCAGCAGTTATACCAGGGGGATCTCCTACAATGAG.

Note on this clone: The read gets to within 3 residues of the CDR3 end, and the germline J gene fills in the rest. This sequence joins TRBV10-3 and TRBJ1-5; D gene uncertain. Germline loops: CDR1 ENHRY, CDR2 SYGVKD. The CDR3 has 13 residues. V was clipped by 3 bases and J by 2 bases, with 5 bases between them. CDR3 sequence: CAISDRGNQPQHF. The CDR3 DNA, read in part, is TGTGCCATCAGTGATCGCGGCAATCAGCCC.

For this clone: The read halts 3 residues ahead of the CDR3 end, with the missing end drawn from the germline J gene. This sequence joins TRBV18 and TRBJ2-5; the D is unclear. The CDR3 has 13 residues. V lost 6 bases to trimming and J lost 2 bases, with 10 bases between them. Germline CDR1 and CDR2: KGHSH and LQKENI. Incomplete CDR3 DNA: TGTGCCAGCTCGCCTAACCTTCAAGAGACC. As protein: CASSPNLQET. The full CDR3 is CASSPNLQETQYF.